The entry below gives a single T cell receptor (beta chain) sequence along with its context. Its antigen is undetermined. The repertoire was sequenced with immunoSEQ multiplex PCR; TCRdb's copy has only in-frame clones and lacks some. This table holds about 64,000 clones, over 90% found once. This specimen belongs to a study of graft-versus-host responses after intestinal transplantation. Study-level information: Among the recipients, all got anti-thymocyte globulin induction and then tacrolimus and steroids for 2 to 3 years. Overall study findings and caveats: In recipient marrow, GvH clones were found, and some appeared first in ileum or blood. GvH clone levels peaked in circulation, and this peak was associated with early post-transplant HvG declines.

The input for sequencing was unstimulated CD8+ T cells sorted from spleen or lymph node cells, taken before transplant. The TCR sequence derives from a human donor who was the organ donor for an intestinal transplant.

The CDR3 loop reads CASSPRRAQRLNYGYTF. CDR3 in DNA: TGCGCCAGCAGCCCACGCAGGGCCCAGAGACTTAACTATGGCTACACCTTC. The chain recombines TRBV5-1 with TRBJ1-2, with a possible D match to TRBD1 (5 bases). Germline CDR1 is SGHRS and CDR2 is YFSETQ. This CDR3 has 17 amino acids. Trimming pared 4 bases from V and 1 base from J, leaving 20 bases between.